This entry describes one T cell receptor (beta chain). Its antigen remains undetermined. No base quality information exists; no much larger clone differs at one position. Participants in the prospective study were aged about 18 to 95 years, lived in some 24 United States geographic areas, and enrolled through a virtual design. Cohort assignment in the prospective study relied on participant-reported clinical history from a screening survey and a study questionnaire. In the prospective study, whole blood, serum and a nasopharyngeal or oropharyngeal swab were collected from each participant by mobile phlebotomists. Additional blood draws and questionnaires over an approximately 2-month period could optionally be provided by prospective study participants. Before DNA extraction, prospective study blood samples were shipped either frozen or at room temperature. This sample was included in a study of blood T cell repertoires in COVID-19 (dated by TCRdb to 2020 to 2021). Some background on the complete study: Samples from collaborators originated in the United States, Italy and Spain and spanned both the acute and convalescent phases of COVID-19. The prospective study material was composed of cDNA or gDNA derived from T cells, B-cell-depleted T cells, or PBMCs. Subjects who had been exposed to COVID-19, were actively infected with it, or had recovered from it provided the deeply sampled blood TCRbeta repertoires that made up the dataset. The repertoires were released in a freely available public database intended as a resource for research on the immune response to SARS-CoV-2. The samples were drawn from two sources: the first 160 participants of the ongoing ImmuneRACE study, and 1,000 to 1,500 subjects contributed by 6 global collaborators. Nearly every sample came with metadata listing a de-identified subject ID, COVID-19 status, age in years and sex. Where available, HLA class I and class II types were obtained from metadata supplied by the sample provider rather than from assay-based typing.

Here V drops 3 bases and J drops 0 bases, and the junction holds 5 bases not matched to any gene. Taken from cysteine to phenylalanine, the CDR3 has 16 residues. The entry retains the CDR3 DNA only, 48 bases that are in frame from base 1. Per the germline V gene (reference sequence), LGHDT is the CDR1 and YNNKEL is the CDR2. Broader findings and caveats from the paper: How much clinical and demographic metadata was included differed by source and by participant, and the metadata was provided uncurated.

TCRbeta CDR3 regions were amplified from genomic DNA using the immunoSEQ Assay, a bias-controlled multiplex PCR. Per the original workflow: The number of nucleated cells in each sample was estimated from the amplification of reference gene primers within the assay. To quantify the absolute abundance of each unique TCRbeta CDR3 rearrangement, sequence reads were collapsed and filtered. Productive Simpson clonality was computed per sample as the square root of Simpson's diversity index over productive rearrangements. The clones in this table, taken by TCRdb from immuneACCESS, are in-frame only. Not every clone is retained; where verified, under half of the shortfall comes from an unresolved V gene, and the cause of the rest is unknown. The DNA gave D and trimming, while V, J and clone size come from that table. The table for this sample lists about 210,000 clones; around 81% of them were counted only once. The ten largest make up 4.3% of the sample.

The specimen was PBMCs or T cells enriched from blood (not recorded which). Here the chain combines TRBV3-1 (or the pseudogene TRBV3-2) and TRBJ2-1, with 7 bases matching TRBD2. The clonotype comes from a man between 25 and 39 years old with acute COVID-19. The CDR3 reads as follows: CASSQASGSSYNEQFF. The bases are TGTGCCAGCAGCCAGGCTAGCGGTAGCTCCTACAATGAGCAGTTCTTC.